The subject of this entry is one TCR beta chain. Antigen: not known. After less than 11 days in culture, the CD4+ T cells were isolated. Participants were vaccinated with two doses of either the BNT162b2 or mRNA-1273 vaccine. The data stem from a study of vaccination effects on CD4 cells after COVID-19. CDR3 length: 15 residues. V shed 2 bases, J shed 7 bases, and the junction held 9 bases outside the gene matches. Looked up from germline, CDR1 is MDHEN and CDR2 is SYDVKM. Libraries were prepared by immunoSEQ multiplex PCR; TCRdb keeps only in-frame clonotypes and omits some of them. Seen here are about 73,000 clones, around 73% observed once, and the top ten hold roughly 2%.

The chain employs TRBV28 and TRBJ2-5, with 8 bases lining up with TRBD2. Source: CD4+ T cells from PBMCs cultured without peptide, taken after COVID-19 vaccination. The TCR comes from a human donor who received a COVID-19 vaccine. The CDR3 nucleotides are TGTGCCAGCAGTTTAGCGGGGGGTCCCTCAGGGACCCAGTACTTC. Amino acids: CASSLAGGPSGTQYF.